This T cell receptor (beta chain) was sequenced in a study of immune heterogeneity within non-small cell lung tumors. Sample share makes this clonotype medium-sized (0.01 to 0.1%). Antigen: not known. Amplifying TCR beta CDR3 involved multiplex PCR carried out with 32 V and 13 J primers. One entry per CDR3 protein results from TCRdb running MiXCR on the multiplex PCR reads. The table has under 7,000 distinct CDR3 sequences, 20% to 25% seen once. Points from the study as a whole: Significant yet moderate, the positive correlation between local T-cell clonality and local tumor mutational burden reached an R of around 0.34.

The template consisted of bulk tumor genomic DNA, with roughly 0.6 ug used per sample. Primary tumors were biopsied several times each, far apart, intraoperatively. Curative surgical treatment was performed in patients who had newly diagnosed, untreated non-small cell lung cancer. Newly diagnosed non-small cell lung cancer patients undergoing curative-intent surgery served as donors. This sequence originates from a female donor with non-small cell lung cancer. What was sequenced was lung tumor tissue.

The DNA for the CDR3 is TGCAGTGCTACCGACCATAATTCACCCCTCCACTTT. Translated, it gives CSATDHNSPLHF. This chain joins TRBV20-1 and TRBJ1-6; D not resolved. This CDR3 region has 12 residues. The germline V and J ends were trimmed by 4 bases and 5 bases, with 6 bases remaining between them. The V gene's germline CDR1 is DFQATT and CDR2 SNEGSKA (reference sequence).